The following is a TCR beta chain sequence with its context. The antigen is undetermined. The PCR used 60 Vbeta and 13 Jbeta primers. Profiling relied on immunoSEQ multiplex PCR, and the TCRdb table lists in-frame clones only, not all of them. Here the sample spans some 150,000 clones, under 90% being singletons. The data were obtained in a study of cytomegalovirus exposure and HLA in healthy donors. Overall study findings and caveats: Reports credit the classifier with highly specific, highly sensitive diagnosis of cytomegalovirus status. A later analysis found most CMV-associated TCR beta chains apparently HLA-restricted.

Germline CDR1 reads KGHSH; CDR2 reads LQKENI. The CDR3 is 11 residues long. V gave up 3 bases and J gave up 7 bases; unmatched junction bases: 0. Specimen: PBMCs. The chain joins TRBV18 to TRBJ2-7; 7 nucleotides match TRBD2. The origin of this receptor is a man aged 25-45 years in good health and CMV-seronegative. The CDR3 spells CASSPGGEQYF. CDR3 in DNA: TGTGCCAGCTCACCCGGGGGGGAGCAGTACTTC.